The present entry profiles one T cell receptor (beta chain) with its context. This receptor's antigen is unknown. No much larger clonotype is one base removed from it; base qualities were not supplied. These data come from a study of shared clonotypes between healthy human individuals (dated by TCRdb to about 2020). With respect to the entire study: A couple of women and a few men aged 18 to 49 years were included in the cohort. To increase sequencing depth and limit assay-specific biases, different laboratories used diverse techniques to prepare libraries and sequence TCR repertoires. For each donor, CD4 naive and CD4 memory were each given three plates, CD8 naive was given two plates, and CD8 memory was given one plate. Each donor's leukapheresis produced roughly between roughly 0.85 and 9 billion PBMCs. The study deeply sequenced blood TCR repertoires of roughly five healthy adults to estimate repertoire size and the extent of clonotype sharing between individuals.

Points the paper makes about the study in general: Sampling was restricted to blood, and TCR repertoires in tissue are likely to differ from TCR repertoires in blood. Naive subsets generally had larger estimated clonotype richness than memory subsets. Even with the large sequencing depth, rarefaction of the sorted-subset datasets indicated that sequencing was incomplete. Based on pairwise subsampling, the degree of clonotype sharing among donors was expected to be affected by sequencing depth. Because the study included a small number of donors, the genetic and exposure-history diversity represented was limited. Across four donors, approximately 5% of naive CD4, roughly 3.3% of naive CD8, about 2.3% of memory CD4, and approximately 0.4% of memory CD8 clonotypes were shared. Higher generation probabilities were observed for clonotypes shared by all four sorted-subset donors than for non-shared clonotypes.

V sheds 2 bases and J sheds 5 bases, leaving 15 bases between their ends. The germline V gene yields SGHTA for CDR1 and FQGNSA for CDR2. Inclusive of the bounding cysteine and phenylalanine, the CDR3 is 15 residues long. Just CDR3 DNA is preserved here, 45 bases in frame from base 1. Using the deep immunoSEQ assay, TCR CDR3 regions were amplified from genomic DNA by multiplex PCR. Genomic DNA extracted from each cell subset was distributed evenly over all wells of several immunoSEQ 96-well plates, and each plate served as one replicate. Each replicate PCR for sorted subsets received approximately 200 ng genomic DNA, equal to about 29,000 T cell genomes. The purified libraries were quantified using a Qubit 3.0 fluorometer, sized with a Bioanalyzer 2100, and then quantified again using the KAPA Library Quantification kit. A separate single-read 150-cycle Illumina NextSeq 550 flow cell was used to sequence each immunoSEQ 96-well plate. The source study handled its data this way. Because the immunoSEQ output held only junctional sequences and lacked quality scores, the filtering could not match the filtering applied to full-length reads. Sequences were annotated with PyIR, a Python wrapper for IgBLAST v1.9, and V/J genes and CDR3 were assigned using IMGT germline references. Reads were filtered out if the reads had weak V/J assignments (E-value above 1e-6), no CDR3, stop codons, out-of-frame junctions, or ambiguous translated residues. V3J clonotypes were defined as sequences sharing the same inferred V gene, J gene, and CDR3 amino acid sequence. The percentage overlap between two repertoires was calculated by dividing the number of shared unique clonotypes by the size of the smaller repertoire. Richness of each repertoire was evaluated using RTK rarefaction, the Chao1 estimator, and Recon v2.1 estimates of unobserved clonotypes. Generation probabilities were computed with OLGA for all TCRbeta clonotypes obtained by the gDNA method from several donors. Here the immuneACCESS table is served through TCRdb, limited to in-frame sequences with V and J called. Missing clones are a known gap in these copies; in checked studies unresolved V genes cover under half, and the rest lacks a known reason. The V and J calls and clone size come from that table; D and trimming were worked out from the DNA. This sample holds approximately 940,000 clones; approximately 80% were observed only once. The ten biggest clones cover approximately 1.5% of the sample.

The donors were healthy, HIV-negative adults with no recently reported acute infections or vaccinations. Every donor was a Caucasian adult residing in Nashville, Tennessee, USA. CD4+ T cells were enriched through magnetic negative selection, after which naive cells were positively selected on CD45RA and the remaining negative fraction served as the memory subset. Blood was obtained by leukapheresis, after which PBMCs were separated by Ficoll-Histopaque density gradient centrifugation and cryopreserved in liquid nitrogen vapor phase. Purity and quantity of every magnetically sorted T cell population were checked by analytical flow cytometry. Genomic DNA was isolated from every sorted fraction and measured by UV absorbance on a Nanodrop 2000c.

This sequence originates from a man aged 18 to 35 in good health. Recombination connected TRBV7-2 to TRBJ2-5; the D gene is not confidently resolved. The sample comprised memory CD4+ T cells sorted from blood. The cell subset or site label here, explained by the study, means: CD45RA-negative fraction. The CDR3 corresponds to CASSLTYLGRETQYF. The nucleotides read TGTGCCAGCAGCTTAACCTATCTGGGTCGGGAGACCCAGTACTTC. When the CDR3 is completed using the reference TRBV7-2 and TRBJ2-5 genes on either side, the full variable domain is GAGVSQSPSNKVTEKGKDVELRCDPISGHTALYWYRQSLGQGLEFLIYFQGNSAPDKSGLPSDRFSAERTGGSVSTLTIQRTQQEDSAVYLCASSLTYLGRETQYFGPGTRLLVL.